Here is one TCR beta chain with its context. This CDR3 comprises 15 residues. Germline lookup yields CDR1 GTSNPN and CDR2 SVGIG (reference sequence). Trimming removed 3 bases from V and 0 bases from J, with 12 bases in between. Original data processing: Estimates of nucleated cell counts were drawn from the amplification of reference gene primers. Assay: immunoSEQ multiplex PCR; the TCRdb copy retains only in-frame clones and omits some. V and J calls plus clone size are reproduced from that table; the DNA served to infer D and trimming. Altogether about 230,000 clones are present, roughly 80% being singletons, with the ten largest covering 7.5% to 9%. These data originate in a study of blood T cell repertoires in COVID-19. Looking at the study overall: The United States, Italy and Spain provided the acute and convalescent COVID-19 samples.

The TCR was taken from a woman of 80 years or more with acute or convalescent COVID-19. The chain is built from TRBV30 and TRBJ2-1; tentatively, D is TRBD1 (6 bases). Sequenced material: peripheral blood. The CDR3 region is CAWRGTKSSYNEQFF. In nucleotides, the CDR3 is TGTGCCTGGAGAGGGACAAAAAGCTCCTACAATGAGCAGTTCTTC.